These 18 T cell receptor beta chains originate from one sample sequenced in a study of T cell responses to AZD1222 COVID-19 vaccine. The protocol was immunoSEQ multiplex PCR, while the TCRdb copy is restricted to in-frame clones and leaves out a portion. The sample records about 100,000 clones, roughly 84% being singletons. The source material was peripheral blood, sampled on day 0 of AZD1222 vaccination. Source of these receptors: an adult in good health.

This clone was seen only once. The chain recombines TRBV19 with TRBJ1-2; a possible D gene is TRBD1 (6 bases). Trimming took 3 bases from V and 3 from J, leaving 14 bases between them. Germline CDR1 is LNHDA and CDR2 is SQIVND (reference sequence). CDR3 length: 15 amino acids. The CDR3 reads CASSIPSKGDYGYTF. As DNA, the CDR3 is TGTGCCAGTAGTATCCCCTCCAAGGGGGACTATGGCTACACCTTC.

The V gene is TRBV28, the J gene TRBJ2-4; D is perhaps TRBD1 (5 bases). Looked up from germline, CDR1 is MDHEN and CDR2 is SYDVKM. The CDR3 contains 16 residues. The V end was cut by 6 bases, the J end by 0 bases, with 15 bases between. The CDR3 sequence is CASSPNRLGAKNIQYF. CDR3 nucleotide sequence: TGTGCCAGCAGCCCGAACAGGTTGGGAGCCAAAAACATTCAGTACTTC.

The rearrangement joins TRBV10-3 to TRBJ2-4; TRBD1 is a possible D gene (8 bases). The CDR3 length is 15 residues. Germline loops: CDR1 ENHRY, CDR2 SYGVKD. The V end lost 2 bases, the J end lost 5 bases, and 13 bases lay between the germline ends. The CDR3 bases are TGTGCCATCAGTGAGCCACAGGGGGGGGAAAACATTCAGTACTTC. It yields the protein CAISEPQGGENIQYF.

The rearrangement links TRBV20-1 to TRBJ1-2; 7 bases align to TRBD1. V was pared by 5 bases and J by 9 bases, with 6 bases of the junction left unmatched. This CDR3 region has 11 residues. Looked up from germline, CDR1 is DFQATT and CDR2 is SNEGSKA (reference sequence). This CDR3 is CSASRDSRYTF. CDR3 DNA: TGCAGTGCTTCCCGGGACAGCCGCTACACCTTC.

The rearrangement links TRBV29-1 to TRBJ1-5; D not certain. The germline V and J ends were trimmed by 3 bases and 7 bases, with 16 bases remaining between them. The CDR3 has 14 residues. Per the germline V gene, CDR1 is SQVTM and CDR2 is ANQGSEA. The CDR3 here is CSVETAGVGQPQHF. The CDR3 nucleotides read TGCAGCGTTGAGACGGCCGGGGTGGGGCAGCCCCAGCATTTT.

This clone was detected only once. The CDR3 DNA reads as TGTGCCAGTGTCCCTCCAACGATACGGGACCCGAACACTGAAGCTTTCTTT. It translates to CASVPPTIRDPNTEAFF. V is TRBV19 and J is TRBJ1-1; a weak D match, TRBD1 (5 bases). Deletions cut 8 bases from V and 1 base from J, with 23 bases between. CDR1 is LNHDA, CDR2 SQIVND, per germline (reference sequence). This CDR3 has 17 residues.

The chain joins TRBV3-1 (or the pseudogene TRBV3-2) to TRBJ1-4; D not certain. CDR3 length: 11 amino acids. CDR1 and CDR2 (germline): LGHDT, YNNKEL (reference sequence). V lost 6 bases to trimming and J lost 5 bases, with 4 bases between them. CDR3 in amino acids: CASRSNEKLFF. In DNA, the CDR3 is TGTGCCAGCAGGTCAAATGAAAAACTGTTTTTT.

The CDR3 region is CASSPWDRGGNQPQHF. Here the CDR3 DNA reads TGTGCCAGCAGTCCCTGGGACAGGGGGGGCAATCAGCCCCAGCATTTT. The rearrangement links TRBV27 to TRBJ1-5; 11 nucleotides agree with TRBD1. The CDR3 runs 16 residues. CDR1 and CDR2 from the germline V gene are MNHEY and SMNVEV (reference sequence). Trimming at V came to 5 bases and at J to 2 bases, leaving 5 bases not matched to a gene.

V is TRBV6-6 and J is TRBJ2-7, with 7 bases matching TRBD2. Germline-derived CDR1 and CDR2 are MNHNY and SVGAGI (reference sequence). The CDR3 length is 15 residues. Trimming took 4 bases from V and 0 from J; bases not matched to a gene: 6. Written as DNA, the CDR3 is TGTGCCAGCAGTTCGGGCGGGAGTAACTCCTACGAGCAGTACTTC. Its protein is CASSSGGSNSYEQYF.

The V and J genes are TRBV30 and TRBJ1-2; no firm D call. Germline CDR1 GTSNPN, CDR2 SVGIG (reference sequence). There are 12 residues in the CDR3. Trimming took off 0 bases at V and 5 bases at J, with 7 bases between the two ends. In DNA form, the CDR3 reads TGTGCCTGGAGTGTTCAGCGGTATGGCTACACCTTC. Its protein product is CAWSVQRYGYTF.

The J gene is TRBJ1-1, the V gene TRBV20-1; D unresolved. Germline values: CDR1 DFQATT, CDR2 SNEGSKA (reference sequence). The V end lost 3 bases, the J end lost 6 bases, and 8 bases lay between the germline ends. The CDR3 sequence is 11 residues long. The CDR3 nucleotides read TGCAGTGCTAGCCCGTTAGCTGAAGCTTTCTTT. It yields the protein CSASPLAEAFF.

This clone occurred once. DNA for the CDR3: TGCAGCGTTGAACGGCGGGGACAGGGGAACCTGAACACTGAAGCTTTCTTT. Its translation: CSVERRGQGNLNTEAFF. This sequence joins TRBV29-1 and TRBJ1-1; TRBD1 aligns across 10 bases. V was pared by 2 bases and J by 0 bases, with 9 bases of the junction left unmatched. Germline CDR1 reads SQVTM; CDR2 reads ANQGSEA. The CDR3 has 17 amino acids. Variable domain in full (rest from reference TRBV29-1 and TRBJ1-1): SAVISQKPSRDICQRGTSLTIQCQVDSQVTMMFWYRQQPGQSLTLIATANQGSEATYESGFVIDKFPISRPNLTFSTLTVSNMSPEDSSIYLCSVERRGQGNLNTEAFFGQGTRLTVV.

The chain employs TRBV28 and TRBJ2-5; the match to TRBD1 covers 7 bases. V gave up 2 bases and J gave up 7 bases; unmatched junction bases: 10. CDR3 length: 15 amino acids. Germline CDR1 reads MDHEN; CDR2 reads SYDVKM. CDR3 residues: CASSLDRQGRWTQYF. For the CDR3, the DNA is TGTGCCAGCAGTTTAGATAGACAGGGAAGGTGGACCCAGTACTTC.

The chain employs TRBV19 and TRBJ1-1, with TRBD1 matching over 8 bases. CDR1 is LNHDA, CDR2 SQIVND, per germline (reference sequence). The CDR3 is made up of 13 amino acids. J was trimmed by 4 bases and V by 5 bases; bases with no gene match: 3. CDR3 sequence reads: CASSSTGVTEAFF. The CDR3 DNA sequence: TGTGCCAGTAGTTCGACAGGGGTCACTGAAGCTTTCTTT.

The chain uses TRBV28 and TRBJ1-1, with 9 nucleotides matching TRBD1. With V trimmed by 10 bases and J by 6 bases, 12 bases remained unmatched. CDR3 size: 14 residues. Germline CDR1 reads MDHEN; CDR2 reads SYDVKM. CDR3 loop: CAILQGAGRSEAFF. CDR3 nucleotides: TGTGCCATCCTACAGGGGGCGGGGAGGTCTGAAGCTTTCTTT.

There are a few counts of this clone. The gene calls are TRBV3-1 (or the pseudogene TRBV3-2) and TRBJ1-3; D is perhaps TRBD1 (6 bases). This CDR3 has 16 amino acids. From germline, CDR1 is LGHDT and CDR2 YNNKEL (reference sequence). Trimming removed 1 base at V and 0 bases at J, with 10 bases between. The DNA for the CDR3 is TGTGCCAGCAGCCAAGGGACAGCCTTCTCTGGAAACACCATATATTTT. This translates into CASSQGTAFSGNTIYF.

Details on this clone: Germline and junction disagree at one end, which may indicate a read error. Different DNA sequences within this sample yield the same CDR3. This chain joins TRBV27 and TRBJ2-2, with 9 positions matching TRBD1. This CDR3 spans 15 amino acids. Germline CDR1 reads MNHEY; CDR2 reads SMNVEV (reference sequence). CDR3: CASSFTGGGTGELFF. The CDR3 region has the DNA TGCGCCAGCAGTTTTACAGGGGGCGGCACCGGGGAGCTGTTTTTT.

This rearrangement joins TRBV6-2 or TRBV6-3 to TRBJ2-1; 10 bases map to TRBD2. V shed 1 base, J shed 6 bases, and the junction held 6 bases outside the gene matches. This CDR3 spans 16 amino acids. The germline CDR1 and CDR2 sequences are MNHEY and SVGEGT. The chain's CDR3 is CASSYYGTSVGNEQFF. The CDR3, as DNA: TGTGCCAGCAGTTACTATGGGACTAGCGTAGGCAATGAGCAGTTCTTC.